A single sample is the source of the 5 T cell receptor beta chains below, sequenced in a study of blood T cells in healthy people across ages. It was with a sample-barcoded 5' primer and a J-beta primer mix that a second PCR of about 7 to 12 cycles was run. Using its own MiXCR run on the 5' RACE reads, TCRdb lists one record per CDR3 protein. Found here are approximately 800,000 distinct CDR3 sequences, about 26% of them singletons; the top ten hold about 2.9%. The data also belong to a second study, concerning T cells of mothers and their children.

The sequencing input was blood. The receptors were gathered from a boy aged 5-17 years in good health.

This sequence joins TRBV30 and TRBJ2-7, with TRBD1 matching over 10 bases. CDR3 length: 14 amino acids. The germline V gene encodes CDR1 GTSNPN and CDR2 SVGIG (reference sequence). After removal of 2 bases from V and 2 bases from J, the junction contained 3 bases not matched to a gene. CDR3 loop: CAWSPGTGAYEQYF. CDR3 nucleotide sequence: TGTGCCTGGAGTCCCGGGACAGGGGCCTACGAGCAGTACTTC.

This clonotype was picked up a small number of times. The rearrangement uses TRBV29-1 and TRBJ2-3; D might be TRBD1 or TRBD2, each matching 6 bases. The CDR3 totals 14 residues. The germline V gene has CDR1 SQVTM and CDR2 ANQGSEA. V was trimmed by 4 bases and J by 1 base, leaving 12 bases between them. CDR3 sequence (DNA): TGCAGCGTTGCTTTAAGGGGGGGCACAGATACGCAGTATTTT. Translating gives CSVALRGGTDTQYF.

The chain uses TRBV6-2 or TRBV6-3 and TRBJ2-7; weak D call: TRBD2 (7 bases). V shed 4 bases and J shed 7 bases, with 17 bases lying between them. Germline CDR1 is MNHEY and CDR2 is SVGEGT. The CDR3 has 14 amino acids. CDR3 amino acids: CASSFQRGGLEQYF. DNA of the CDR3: TGTGCCAGCAGTTTCCAGAGGGGGGGTTTGGAGCAGTACTTC.

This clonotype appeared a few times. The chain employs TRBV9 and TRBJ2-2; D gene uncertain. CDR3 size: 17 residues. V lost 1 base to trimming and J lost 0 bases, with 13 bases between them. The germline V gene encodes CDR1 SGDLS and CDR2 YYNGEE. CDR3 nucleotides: TGTGCCAGCAGCGTACTCGGGCGTTTCGCGAACACCGGGGAGCTGTTTTTT. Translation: CASSVLGRFANTGELFF.

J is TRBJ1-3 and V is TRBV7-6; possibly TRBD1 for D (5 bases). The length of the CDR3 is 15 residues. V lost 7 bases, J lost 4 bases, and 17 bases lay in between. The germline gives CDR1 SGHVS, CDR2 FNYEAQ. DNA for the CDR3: TGTGCCAGCAACTTGACCCAGGGAGCAGGAAACACCATATATTTT. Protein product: CASNLTQGAGNTIYF.